The clone carrying this T cell receptor (beta chain) has ten or more counts. Antigen unknown. The V and J ends lost 0 bases and 5 bases respectively, with 17 bases between them. Germline V gene data show CDR1 as SGHVS and CDR2 as FNYEAQ. The CDR3 is 17 amino acids. This entry belongs to a study of T cells after yellow fever vaccination. Study-wide background: Any fraction with a low cell number was prepared using SMART-Seq v4 Ultra Low Input. Findings of the study overall: Clones from primary vaccination mostly reappeared after the booster (approximately 96% CD4, 88% CD8). Peaking on day 5 versus 15, the secondary response was faster but weaker.

Synthesis of TCR cDNA relied on 5'RACE template switching, which attached a universal primer site and UMIs. TCRdb analysed the 5' RACE reads with MiXCR anew, one entry per CDR3 protein. This table has fewer than 90,000 distinct CDR3 sequences, more than 5.5% appearing once. The chain joins TRBV7-6 to TRBJ2-1; TRBD2 is a possible D gene (6 bases). This specimen was CD8+ T cells sorted from PBMCs, taken roughly 5 days after the first yellow fever vaccination. This receptor was identified in a man aged 18 to 30 who received the YFV17D yellow fever vaccine. The CDR3 region is CASSLASRDSINNEQFF. The CDR3, as DNA: TGTGCCAGCAGCTTAGCGTCCCGGGACTCGATAAACAATGAGCAGTTCTTC. The variable domain in full, completed from reference TRBV7-6 and TRBJ2-1, reads GAGVSQSPRYKVTKRGQDVALRCDPISGHVSLYWYRQALGQGPEFLTYFNYEAQQDKSGLPNDRFSAERPEGSISTLTIQRTEQRDSAMYRCASSLASRDSINNEQFFGPGTRLTVL.